The 24 T cell receptor beta chains below come from one sample, sequenced in a study of PD-L1 blockade in urothelial cancer. Libraries were prepared by immunoSEQ multiplex PCR; TCRdb keeps only in-frame clonotypes and omits some of them. The sample holds 50,000 or so clones, around 87% seen once. Time point described: peripheral blood 6 weeks after treatment start. This specimen was PBMCs, taken around atezolizumab (anti-PD-L1) treatment. The receptors were gathered from a man in his 60s with urothelial cancer.

The CDR3 nucleotides read TGTGCCAGCAGTGAAGGACTGCCTACCGGGACAGGGGGGAGGCAGCCCCAGCATTTT. It is translated as CASSEGLPTGTGGRQPQHF. The chain combines TRBV6-1 with TRBJ1-5; 11 bases map to TRBD1. The V segment lost 1 base and the J segment 7 bases; nucleotides outside the gene matches: 15. This CDR3 spans 19 amino acids. The germline CDR1 and CDR2 sequences are MNHNS and SASEGT.

In nucleotides, the CDR3 is TGCGCCAGCAGCCACCCAGGTGTTGGGAGACTGATCGGAAACTCTGGGGCCAACGTCCTGACTTTC. Translating gives CASSHPGVGRLIGNSGANVLTF. The chain links TRBV4-1 to TRBJ2-6, with D possibly TRBD2 on 5 matching bases. V was clipped by 3 bases and J by 0 bases, with 27 bases between them. The germline V gene has CDR1 MGHRA and CDR2 YSYEKL. The CDR3 consists of 22 residues.

The chain couples TRBV28 to TRBJ2-7, with 11 bases aligning to TRBD1. This CDR3 contains 15 residues. Germline values: CDR1 MDHEN, CDR2 SYDVKM. J lost 2 bases, V lost 6 bases, and 6 bases had no gene match. CDR3 bases: TGTGCCAGCAGCTCCCCGGGACAGGGGGCCTACGAGCAGTACTTC. It encodes CASSSPGQGAYEQYF.

The chain's CDR3 is CASSPGVLGANVLTF. The CDR3 nucleotides read TGTGCCAGCAGCCCAGGGGTTCTTGGGGCCAACGTCCTGACTTTC. The chain combines TRBV7-3 with TRBJ2-6, with D perhaps TRBD1 (6 bases). The ends were cut back, 5 bases at V and 3 bases at J, with 11 bases in the middle. Germline-derived CDR1 and CDR2 are SGHTA and FQGTGA. The CDR3 consists of 15 residues.

CDR3 protein: CASSQAGERGGRNEQYF. The CDR3 DNA reads TGCGCCAGCAGCCAGGCCGGAGAGCGGGGGGGCCGAAACGAGCAGTACTTC. V usage is TRBV4-3 and J usage is TRBJ2-7; 10 positions agree with TRBD2. The CDR3 loop spans 17 amino acids. CDR1 and CDR2 (germline): LGHNA, YSLEER. The junction had 13 bases not matched to a gene; V was cut back by 3 bases and J by 5 bases.

This clone showed up just a few times. The V and J genes are TRBV5-8 and TRBJ2-7, with D perhaps TRBD1 (5 bases). In germline, CDR1 is SGHTS, CDR2 YDEGEE. This CDR3 comprises 16 residues. Trimming shortened V by 6 bases and J by 0 bases, and 19 bases separated the two germline ends. CDR3 region: CASIDGQGFLSYEQYF. The CDR3 DNA is TGTGCCAGCATCGACGGGCAGGGATTTCTCTCCTACGAGCAGTACTTC.

This rearrangement joins TRBV7-3 to TRBJ2-3, with 7 bases that match TRBD2. The V gene end was trimmed by 2 bases and the J gene end by 1 base; junction bases not matched to a gene: 3. The CDR3 loop spans 15 amino acids. Germline V gives CDR1 SGHTA, CDR2 FQGTGA. The CDR3 sequence is CASSLRLAGTDTQYF. The CDR3 nucleotides read TGTGCCAGCAGCTTACGGCTAGCGGGCACAGATACGCAGTATTTT.

In this sample, this clone turned up a few times. The chain links TRBV5-4 to TRBJ1-2; TRBD1 aligns across 8 bases. CDR1 and CDR2 from the germline V gene are SGHNT and YYREEE (reference sequence). The length of the CDR3 is 14 residues. V was clipped by 4 bases and J by 2 bases; unmatched bases: 4. CDR3 amino acids: CASSVQGVNYGYTF. The CDR3 nucleotides read TGTGCCAGCAGCGTACAGGGGGTCAACTATGGCTACACCTTC. The full variable domain, in which reference TRBV5-4 and TRBJ1-2 provide the parts outside the CDR3, is ETGVTQSPTHLIKTRGQQVTLRCSSQSGHNTVSWYQQALGQGPQFIFQYYREEENGRGNFPPRFSGLQFPNYSSELNVNALELDDSALYLCASSVQGVNYGYTFGSGTRLTVV.

This chain links TRBV5-4 with TRBJ2-7, with TRBD2 identical over 7 bases. The germline V gene has CDR1 SGHNT and CDR2 YYREEE (reference sequence). V shed 4 bases and J 0 bases; nucleotides not matched to a gene: 4. The CDR3 consists of 14 residues. The CDR3: CASSPGLSSYEQYF. The CDR3 DNA reads TGTGCCAGCAGCCCGGGACTAAGCTCCTACGAGCAGTACTTC.

The chain joins TRBV5-5 to TRBJ2-7, with 13 bases fitting TRBD2. The CDR3 covers 14 residues. V dropped 3 bases and J dropped 9; count of bases not matched to a gene: 6. CDR1 and CDR2 from the germline V gene are SGHKS and YYEKEE (reference sequence). In DNA, the CDR3 is TGTGCCAGCAGCTCCCAGGGACTAGCGGGGCGGCAGTACTTC. Amino acids: CASSSQGLAGRQYF.

The chain joins TRBV6-5 to TRBJ2-7, with 7 bases that match TRBD1. The CDR3 consists of 15 residues. V lost 0 bases to trimming and J lost 0 bases; unmatched junction nucleotides: 2. Germline V gene lookup returns CDR1 MNHEY and CDR2 SVGAGI. CDR3 sequence: CASSYSQGYSYEQYF. The CDR3 DNA follows: TGTGCCAGCAGTTACTCACAGGGGTACTCCTACGAGCAGTACTTC.

The chain uses TRBV6-1 and TRBJ1-5, with TRBD1 matching 7 bases. Germline V gene sequence: CDR1 MNHNS, CDR2 SASEGT. Germline trimming cut 7 bases from V and 5 bases from J; bases unmatched to any gene: 5. The CDR3 has 13 amino acids. CDR3 sequence reads: CASNRGRDQPQHF. Here the CDR3 DNA reads TGTGCCAGCAATAGGGGGCGAGATCAGCCCCAGCATTTT.

The gene calls are TRBV12-5 and TRBJ2-1; weak D call: TRBD1 (7 bases). V lost 6 bases and J lost 2, with 14 bases in between. The CDR3 contains 15 residues. Germline values: CDR1 LGHNT, CDR2 FRNRAP. The CDR3 protein is CASGPPRGAYNEQFF. The CDR3, as DNA: TGTGCTAGTGGACCCCCCAGGGGGGCCTACAATGAGCAGTTCTTC.

The chain uses TRBV5-1 and TRBJ1-2; D perhaps matches TRBD1 (6 bases). V gave up 4 bases and J gave up 7 bases, with 23 bases separating them. This CDR3 spans 16 amino acids. Germline assignment: CDR1 SGHRS and CDR2 YFSETQ. This CDR3 reads CASSVGERGGAGGYTF. The DNA of the CDR3 is TGCGCCAGCAGCGTGGGGGAGCGCGGGGGCGCCGGTGGCTACACCTTC.

The chain couples TRBV5-4 to TRBJ2-2; a possible D gene is TRBD2 (6 bases). Between the trimmed V and J ends, which lost 3 bases and 7 bases, there was a span of 13 bases. The germline CDR1 and CDR2 sequences are SGHNT and YYREEE (reference sequence). This CDR3 is built from 14 residues. CDR3 loop: CASSSLGEVGELFF. The CDR3 DNA reads TGTGCCAGCAGCTCCCTGGGGGAGGTCGGGGAGCTGTTTTTT.

This rearrangement joins TRBV11-3 to TRBJ1-6; D gene ambiguous. From germline, CDR1 is SGHNT and CDR2 YENEEA. The CDR3 extends over 13 amino acids. Trimming removed 1 base at V and 7 bases at J, with 5 bases between. CDR3 nucleotide sequence: TGTGCCAGCAGCTTAGGAGGGAATTCACCCCTCCACTTT. It codes for CASSLGGNSPLHF.

The V call is TRBV4-3, the J call TRBJ2-1, with D uncertain. V lost 0 bases, J lost 5 bases, and 11 bases lay in between. CDR1 is LGHNA, CDR2 YSLEER, per germline. The CDR3 is 15 residues long. CDR3 coding DNA: TGCGCCAGCAGCCAAGAACCAAACCGCGACAATGAGCAGTTCTTC. As protein: CASSQEPNRDNEQFF.

This chain joins TRBV2 and TRBJ1-2; tentatively, D is TRBD1 (6 bases). There are 13 residues in the CDR3. Trimming left V 6 bases short and J 4 bases short, with 12 bases between. Germline V lookup: CDR1 SNHLY, CDR2 FYNNEI. The chain's CDR3 is CASRNRDFYGYTF. In nucleotides, the CDR3 is TGTGCCAGCAGAAACAGGGATTTCTATGGCTACACCTTC.

The chain couples TRBV23-1 to TRBJ1-6; 9 nucleotides agree with TRBD1. TRBV23-1 is designated an ORF whose function remains uncertain. Trimming took 2 bases from V and 9 from J; bases not matched to a gene: 2. The CDR3 has 14 residues. The CDR3 is CASSQTGGLSPLHF. CDR3 nucleotide sequence: TGCGCCAGCAGTCAAACAGGGGGCCTTTCACCCCTCCACTTT.

The chain carries TRBV5-6 and TRBJ2-5; 9 bases map to TRBD2. This CDR3 contains 17 residues. Germline assignment: CDR1 SGHDT and CDR2 YYEEEE. Trimming cost V 4 bases and J 2 bases; bases outside gene matches: 12. Here the CDR3 reads CASSRPSGGLLQETQYF. CDR3 coding DNA: TGTGCCAGCAGCAGGCCGAGCGGGGGGCTACTGCAAGAGACCCAGTACTTC.

The chain is built from TRBV5-1 and TRBJ2-7; TRBD2 matches 8 bases. Per the germline V gene, CDR1 is SGHRS and CDR2 is YFSETQ. The CDR3 contains 14 residues. V dropped 2 bases and J dropped 6; count of bases not matched to a gene: 7. CDR3 amino acids: CASSFGGGPSEQYF. The CDR3 bases are TGCGCCAGCAGCTTCGGCGGGGGGCCGTCCGAGCAGTACTTC.

This chain joins TRBV11-3 and TRBJ2-7; weak D call: TRBD1 (6 bases). Trimming pared 6 bases from V and 3 bases from J, leaving 21 bases between. Germline V gene sequence: CDR1 SGHNT, CDR2 YENEEA. The CDR3 covers 16 residues. The DNA for the CDR3 is TGTGCCAGCAGTAATAAAGGGGCAGGGGCGGTCTACGAGCAGTACTTC. Amino acids: CASSNKGAGAVYEQYF.

The chain is built from TRBV18 and TRBJ1-3; D ambiguous. The V gene's germline CDR1 is KGHSH and CDR2 LQKENI. V was cut by 0 bases and J by 3 bases, with 12 bases left in between. CDR3 size: 16 residues. CDR3 sequence: CASSPPNIAVGNTIYF. The CDR3 nucleotides read TGTGCCAGCTCACCACCGAATATTGCAGTTGGAAACACCATATATTTT. The variable domain in full, completed from reference TRBV18 and TRBJ1-3, reads NAGVMQNPRHLVRRRGQEARLRCSPMKGHSHVYWYRQLPEEGLKFMVYLQKENIIDESGMPKERFSAEFPKEGPSILRIQQVVRGDSAAYFCASSPPNIAVGNTIYFGEGSWLTVV.

The chain uses TRBV7-9 and TRBJ2-1; a weak D match, TRBD2 (7 bases). V lost 9 bases to trimming and J lost 6 bases, with 21 bases between them. This CDR3 region has 15 residues. CDR1 is SEHNR and CDR2 is FQNEAQ in the germline V gene (reference sequence). This CDR3 is CASQDEGGAANEQFF. In DNA, the CDR3 is TGTGCCAGTCAAGACGAAGGGGGGGCGGCCAATGAGCAGTTCTTC.